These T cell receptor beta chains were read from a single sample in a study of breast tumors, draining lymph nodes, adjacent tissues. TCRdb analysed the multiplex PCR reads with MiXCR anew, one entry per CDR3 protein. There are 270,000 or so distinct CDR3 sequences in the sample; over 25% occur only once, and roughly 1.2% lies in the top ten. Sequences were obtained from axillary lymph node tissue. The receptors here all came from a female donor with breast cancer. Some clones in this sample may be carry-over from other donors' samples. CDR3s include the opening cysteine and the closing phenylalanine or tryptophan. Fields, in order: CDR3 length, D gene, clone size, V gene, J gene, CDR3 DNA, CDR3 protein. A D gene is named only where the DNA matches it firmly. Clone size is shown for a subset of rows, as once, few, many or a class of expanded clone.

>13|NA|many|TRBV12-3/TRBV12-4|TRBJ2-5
TGTGCCAGCAGACCCTCGGGCCGGGAGACCCAGTACTTC
CASRPSGRETQYF
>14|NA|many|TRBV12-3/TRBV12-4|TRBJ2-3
TGTGCCAGCAGTTTCGGGCGGGACACAGATACGCAGTATTTT
CASSFGRDTDTQYF
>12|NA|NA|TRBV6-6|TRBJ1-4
TGTGCCAGCAGTTACAGGGGGGGAAAACTGTTTTTT
CASSYRGGKLFF
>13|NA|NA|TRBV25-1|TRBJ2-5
TGTGCCAGCAGTCTAACAGAAAAAGAGACCCAGTACTTC
CASSLTEKETQYF
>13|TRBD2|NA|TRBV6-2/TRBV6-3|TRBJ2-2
TGTGCCACATCGCGGGGGTTCGCCGGGGAGCTGTTTTTT
CATSRGFAGELFF
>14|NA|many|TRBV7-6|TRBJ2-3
TGTGCCAGCAGCTATGGGGCTAGCACAGATACGCAGTATTTT
CASSYGASTDTQYF
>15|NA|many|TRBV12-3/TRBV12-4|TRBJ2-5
TGTGCCAGCACCCAAGGGGGACTTCCACGGGAGACCCAGTACTTC
CASTQGGLPRETQYF
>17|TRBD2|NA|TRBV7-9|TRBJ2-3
TGTGCCAGCAGCTTATTATCGACTAGCGGGAGCACAGATACGCAGTATTTT
CASSLLSTSGSTDTQYF
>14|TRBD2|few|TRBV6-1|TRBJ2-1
TGTGCCAGCAGTGCGAGCGGGAGGAACAATGAGCAGTTCTTC
CASSASGRNNEQFF
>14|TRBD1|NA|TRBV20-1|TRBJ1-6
TGCGGTGCTGATGACGGGACAGTAGCTAACCCCCTCCACTTT
CGADDGTVANPLHF
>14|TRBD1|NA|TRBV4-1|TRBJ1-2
TGCGCCAGCAGCTTGGGACAGGGCGGGGTTGGCTACACCTTC
CASSLGQGGVGYTF
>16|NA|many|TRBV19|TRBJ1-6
TGTGCCAGTAGTACACAGCAGGGGCCCGGTAATTCACCCCTCCACTTT
CASSTQQGPGNSPLHF
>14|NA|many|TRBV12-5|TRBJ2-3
TGTGCTAGTGGTCCAGGACAGCCACAAGATACGCAGTATTTT
CASGPGQPQDTQYF
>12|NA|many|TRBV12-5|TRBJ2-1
TGTGCTAGTGGTGTGGGCCTTAATGAGCAGTTCTTC
CASGVGLNEQFF
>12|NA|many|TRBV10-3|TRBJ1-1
TGTGCCATCAGCAGGGTGAACACTGAAGCTTTCTTT
CAISRVNTEAFF
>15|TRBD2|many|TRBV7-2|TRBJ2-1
TGTGCCAGCAGCAAGACTAGCGGGGTTTACAATGAGCAGTTCTTC
CASSKTSGVYNEQFF
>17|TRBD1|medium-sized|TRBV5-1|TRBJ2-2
TGCGCCAGCAGCTTGGGGTTGCAGGGGGCGAACACCGGGGAGCTGTTTTTT
CASSLGLQGANTGELFF
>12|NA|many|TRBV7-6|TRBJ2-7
TGTGCCAGCAGCCCGGGGCCCGAGGAGCAGTACTTC
CASSPGPEEQYF
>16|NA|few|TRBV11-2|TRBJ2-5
TGTGCCAGCAGCTTAGTCTGGCCTACCGCCCAAGAGACCCAGTACTTC
CASSLVWPTAQETQYF
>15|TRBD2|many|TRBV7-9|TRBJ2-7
TGTGCCAGCAGCTTAGATAGCGGGAGCTCCTACGAGCAGTACTTC
CASSLDSGSSYEQYF
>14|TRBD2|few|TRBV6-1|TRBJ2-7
TGTGCCAGCAGTGACCTAGCGGGGGGCTCCGAGCAGTACTTC
CASSDLAGGSEQYF
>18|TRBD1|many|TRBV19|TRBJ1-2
TGTGCCAGTAGCCCCGATCATGACCTTAGGACAGGTGGCTATGGCTACACCTTC
CASSPDHDLRTGGYGYTF
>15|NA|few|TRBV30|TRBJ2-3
TGTGCCTGGAGTGATGGGAGCGGGCTCACAGATACGCAGTATTTT
CAWSDGSGLTDTQYF
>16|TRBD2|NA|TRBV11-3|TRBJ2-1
TGTGCCAGCAGCCTGGTTAGCGGGACCTCCTACAATGAGCAGTTCTTC
CASSLVSGTSYNEQFF
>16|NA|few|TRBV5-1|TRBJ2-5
TGCGCCAGCAGCTTTGGAGGATCGGGGAGTACAGAGACCCAGTACTTC
CASSFGGSGSTETQYF
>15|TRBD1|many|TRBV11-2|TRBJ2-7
TGTGCCAGCAGCTTTGGGCCGGGGACAGGGGGCGAGCAGTACTTC
CASSFGPGTGGEQYF
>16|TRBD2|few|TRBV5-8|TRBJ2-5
TGTGCCAGCAGCCAGGGACTAGCGGGGGGTTTAGAGACCCAGTACTTC
CASSQGLAGGLETQYF
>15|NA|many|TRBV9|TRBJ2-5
TGTGCCAGCAGCGTAGGCCAGGGCTCAAAGGAGACCCAGTACTTC
CASSVGQGSKETQYF
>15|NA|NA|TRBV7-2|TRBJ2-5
TGTGCCGATAGAGGCGCTACCGCGGAGGGGGAGACCCAGTACTTC
CADRGATAEGETQYF
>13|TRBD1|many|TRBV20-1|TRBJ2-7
TGCAGTGCCGGACAGGGTCAGAGCTACGAGCAGTACTTC
CSAGQGQSYEQYF
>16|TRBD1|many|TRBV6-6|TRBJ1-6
TGTGCCAGCAGCTCCGACAGGGGGCGGTCGGGTTCACCCCTCCACTTT
CASSSDRGRSGSPLHF
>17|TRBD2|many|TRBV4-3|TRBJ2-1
TGCGCCAGCAGCCAGAGCCGATTGGCGGCGGGAGTGGGGGAGCAGTTCTTC
CASSQSRLAAGVGEQFF
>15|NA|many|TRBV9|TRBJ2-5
TGTGCCAGCAGCGCGTCTCCCAGGTTAGGGGAGACCCAGTACTTC
CASSASPRLGETQYF
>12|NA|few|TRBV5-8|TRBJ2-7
TGTGCCAGCAGCTCTAGTTACTACGAGCAGTACTTC
CASSSSYYEQYF
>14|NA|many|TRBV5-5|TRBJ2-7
TGTGCCAGCAGCTTCGACGGGGTCCCCTCCGAGCAGTACTTC
CASSFDGVPSEQYF
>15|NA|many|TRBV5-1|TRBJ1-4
TGCGCCAGCAGCTTGGGAGCGCGGGGCCCTGAAAAACTGTTTTTT
CASSLGARGPEKLFF
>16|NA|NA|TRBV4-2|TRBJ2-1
TGTGCCTGCAGCCAAGTCTGGCAGGACGATTACAATGAGCAGTTCTTC
CACSQVWQDDYNEQFF
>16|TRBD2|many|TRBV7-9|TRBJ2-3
TGTGCCAGCAGCGGGAGACTAGCGCCCGACACAGATACGCAGTATTTT
CASSGRLAPDTDTQYF
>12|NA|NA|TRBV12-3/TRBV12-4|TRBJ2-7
TGTGCCAGCAGTCCCCCCGGGTACGAGCGGTACTTC
CASSPPGYERYF
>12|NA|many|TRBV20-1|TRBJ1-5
TGCAGTGCTTCAGGCTGGAATCAGCCCCAGCATTTT
CSASGWNQPQHF
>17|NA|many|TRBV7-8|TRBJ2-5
TGTGCCAGCAGCTTAGCGCGGATTGGGCAGGCACAAGAGACCCAGTACTTC
CASSLARIGQAQETQYF
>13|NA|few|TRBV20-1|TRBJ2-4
TGCAGTGCTGAAGGACAGGCCAAAAACATTCAGTACTTC
CSAEGQAKNIQYF
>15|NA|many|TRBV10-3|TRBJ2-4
TGTGCCATCAGTGGAGGGGGGGGAGCCAAAAACATTCAGTACTTC
CAISGGGGAKNIQYF
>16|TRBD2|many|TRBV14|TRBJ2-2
TGTGCCAGCAGCAAACTAGCGGGAGGGAACACCGGGGAGCTGTTTTTT
CASSKLAGGNTGELFF
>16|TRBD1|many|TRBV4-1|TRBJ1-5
TGCGCCAGCAGCCAAGTGGGGGGACAGGGTAATCAGCCCCAGCATTTT
CASSQVGGQGNQPQHF
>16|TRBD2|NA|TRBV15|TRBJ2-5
TGTGCCACCAGCAGTGATCGGGGGAGGGTACAGGAGACCCAGTACTTC
CATSSDRGRVQETQYF
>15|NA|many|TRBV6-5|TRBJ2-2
TGTGCCAGCACTCCCAATGTAGGGTACACCGGGGAGCTGTTTTTT
CASTPNVGYTGELFF
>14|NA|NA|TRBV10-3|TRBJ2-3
TGTGCCATCAGTGCGGGTCCTGTTACACATACGCAGTATTTT
CAISAGPVTHTQYF
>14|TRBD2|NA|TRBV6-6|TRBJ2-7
TGTGCCAGCAGTTCCGGGACTAGCGGGAGCGAGCAGTACTTC
CASSSGTSGSEQYF
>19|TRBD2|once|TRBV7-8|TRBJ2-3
TGTGCCAGCAGCTCCTCAGGGTTCGGGGCGGGAGTGTACACAGATACGCAGTATTTT
CASSSSGFGAGVYTDTQYF
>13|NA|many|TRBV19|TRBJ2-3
TGTGCCAGTAGTAGAGCCGGCACAGATACGCAGTATTTT
CASSRAGTDTQYF
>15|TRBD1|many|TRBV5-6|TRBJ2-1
TGTGCCAGCAGCTTGGGTGGCAGGGGGCTCGATGAGCAGTTCTTC
CASSLGGRGLDEQFF
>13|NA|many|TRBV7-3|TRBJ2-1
TGTGCCAGCAGCCGTGGACGCTACAATGAGCAGTTCTTC
CASSRGRYNEQFF
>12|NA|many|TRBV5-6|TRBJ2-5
TGTGCCAGCAGCTTGGAGCAAGAGACCCAGTACTTC
CASSLEQETQYF
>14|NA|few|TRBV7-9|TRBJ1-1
TGTGCCAGCAGCGACCGACAGAGTCCCACTGAAGCTTTCTTT
CASSDRQSPTEAFF
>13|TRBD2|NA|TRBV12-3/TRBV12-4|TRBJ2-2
TGTGCCAGCAGTTGGGCGGGGGGAGGGGAGCTGTTTTTT
CASSWAGGGELFF
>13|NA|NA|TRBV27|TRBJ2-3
TGTGCCAGCAGTTTGCAGAACCCAGATACGCAGTATTTT
CASSLQNPDTQYF
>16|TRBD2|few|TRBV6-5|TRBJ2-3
TGTGCCAGCAGGTCTAGCGGGAGGATAAAAACAGATACGCAGTATTTT
CASRSSGRIKTDTQYF
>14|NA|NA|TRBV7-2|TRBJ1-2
TGTGCCGGCAGCTTAGATCCAGCCAACTATGGCTACACCTTC
CAGSLDPANYGYTF